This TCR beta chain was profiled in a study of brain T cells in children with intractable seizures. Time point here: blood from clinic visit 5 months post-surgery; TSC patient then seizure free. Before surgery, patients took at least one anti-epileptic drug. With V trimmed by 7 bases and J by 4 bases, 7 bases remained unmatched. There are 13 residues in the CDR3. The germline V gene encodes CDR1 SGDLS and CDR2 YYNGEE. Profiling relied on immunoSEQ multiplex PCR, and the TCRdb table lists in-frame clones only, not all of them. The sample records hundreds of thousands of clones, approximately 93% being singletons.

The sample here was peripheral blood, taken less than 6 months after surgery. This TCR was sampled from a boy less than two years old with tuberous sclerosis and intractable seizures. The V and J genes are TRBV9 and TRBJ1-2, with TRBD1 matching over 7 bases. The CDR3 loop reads CASEGAHSYGYTF. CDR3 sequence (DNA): TGTGCCAGCGAGGGGGCGCATAGCTATGGCTACACCTTC. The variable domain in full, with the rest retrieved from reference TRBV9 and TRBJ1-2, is DSGVTQTPKHLITATGQRVTLRCSPRSGDLSVYWYQQSLDQGLQFLIQYYNGEERAKGNILERFSAQQFPDLHSELNLSSLELGDSALYFCASEGAHSYGYTFGSGTRLTVV.